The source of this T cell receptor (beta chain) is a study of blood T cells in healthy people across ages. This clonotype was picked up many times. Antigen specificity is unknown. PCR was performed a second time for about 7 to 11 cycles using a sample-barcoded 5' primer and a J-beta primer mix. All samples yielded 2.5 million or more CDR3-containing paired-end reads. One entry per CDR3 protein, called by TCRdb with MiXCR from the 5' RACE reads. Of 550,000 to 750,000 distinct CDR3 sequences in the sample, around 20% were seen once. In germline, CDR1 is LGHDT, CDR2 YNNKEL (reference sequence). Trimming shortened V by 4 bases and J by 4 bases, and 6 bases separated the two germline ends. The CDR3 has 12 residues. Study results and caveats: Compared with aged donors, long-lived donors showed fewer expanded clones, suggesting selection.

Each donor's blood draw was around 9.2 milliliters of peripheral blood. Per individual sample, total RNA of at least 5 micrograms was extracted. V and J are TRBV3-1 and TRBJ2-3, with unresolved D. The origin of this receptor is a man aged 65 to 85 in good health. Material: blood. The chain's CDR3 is CASSLRPDTQYF. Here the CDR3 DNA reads TGTGCCAGCAGCCTTCGTCCAGATACGCAGTATTTT.